This TCR beta chain emerged from a study of T cells in localized non-small cell lung cancer. As regards this clone: Antigen specificity is unknown.

The CDR3 contains 15 residues. V lost 2 bases, J lost 12 bases, and 12 bases stayed unmatched. From germline, CDR1 is WNHNN and CDR2 SYGVQD (reference sequence). Assay used: immunoSEQ multiplex PCR; TCRdb lists only in-frame clones, some missing. The sample yields roughly 20,000 clones, about 89% seen once. General observations from the study: A median of around 60 clones ranked among the top 100 in tumor appeared in adjacent lung. T cell clonality was highest in uninvolved adjacent lung, above tumor. Heterogeneity remains possible, as sequencing covered one tumor region only.

This chain connects TRBV10-1 to TRBJ2-1, with 8 bases fitting TRBD2. The sample was peripheral blood, taken before any cancer treatment. The receptor was derived from a male donor older than 55 with stage I lung adenocarcinoma. CDR3 DNA sequence: TGCGCCAGCAGTGAGCGGGACGGGAGGGCAGGAAGGCAGTTCTTC. Protein product: CASSERDGRAGRQFF.